These T cell receptor beta chains were read from a single sample in a study of graft-versus-host responses after intestinal transplantation. TCRdb's copy holds only in-frame clones and misses some; the assay was immunoSEQ multiplex PCR. The repertoire holds under 75,000 clones, with around 90% as singletons. No antigens are known for them. Sample: unstimulated CD8+ T cells sorted from spleen or lymph node cells, taken before transplant. These receptors came from a human donor who was the organ donor for an intestinal transplant. The CDR3 runs from the conserved cysteine through the conserved F or W. Fields, in order: D gene, clone size, V gene, J gene, CDR3 DNA, CDR3 protein. A D gene is named only where the DNA matches it firmly. Some rows mark clone size as missing; the rest say once, few, many or name a class of expanded clone.

TRBD2	NA	TRBV10-3	TRBJ2-2	TGTGCCATCAACCCGACTAGCGGGAGCTCCACCGGGGAGCTGTTTTTT	CAINPTSGSSTGELFF
TRBD1	few	TRBV10-3	TRBJ1-1	TGTGCCATCAGCAGGACAGGGATGAACACTGAAGCTTTCTTT	CAISRTGMNTEAFF
TRBD2	NA	TRBV9	TRBJ2-5	TGTGCCAGCAGCGTAGCAGGAGCCCGGGGGGACGAGACCCAGTACTTC	CASSVAGARGDETQYF
TRBD1	NA	TRBV28	TRBJ1-5	TGTGCCAGCAGTCGAACAGGGGCCACGAGACAGCCCCAGCATTTT	CASSRTGATRQPQHF
NA	NA	TRBV7-2	TRBJ2-1	TGTGCCAGCAGCTTGGGCCATGAGCAGTTCTTC	CASSLGHEQFF
NA	NA	TRBV13	TRBJ2-1	TGTGCCAGCAGCACACAGGGACCCCACAATGAGCAGTTCTTC	CASSTQGPHNEQFF
NA	NA	TRBV5-8	TRBJ1-5	TGTGCCAGCAGCCGGGGGACGGTCCTAGCGGGTCCCCAGCATTTT	CASSRGTVLAGPQHF
NA	NA	TRBV4-1	TRBJ2-5	TGCGCCAGCAGCCCCGCCAAAGCGGCGGAGACCCAGTACTTC	CASSPAKAAETQYF
NA	NA	TRBV5-6	TRBJ1-2	TGTGCCAGCAGCTTTCAGGGCTGGTATGGCTACACCTTC	CASSFQGWYGYTF
TRBD1	NA	TRBV5-6	TRBJ1-1	TGTGCCAGCAGACCGACAGGGGAGTTGGACACTGAAGCTTTCTTT	CASRPTGELDTEAFF
NA	NA	TRBV5-1	TRBJ1-2	TGCGCCAGCAGCTCAACACCCGGGACACCGAACTATGGCTACACCTTC	CASSSTPGTPNYGYTF
TRBD1	NA	TRBV29-1	TRBJ2-3	TGCAGCGTAACAGGGGGACAAACAGATACGCAGTATTTT	CSVTGGQTDTQYF
NA	NA	TRBV5-6	TRBJ2-2	TGTGCCAGCAGGGCGGGCGGGGAGCTGTTTTTT	CASRAGGELFF
NA	NA	TRBV2	TRBJ1-1	TGTGCCAGCACGTCCGCACCGGGGACTGAAGCTTTCTTT	CASTSAPGTEAFF